This passage covers 15 T cell receptor beta chains from one sample sequenced in a study of CD8 T cells in ankylosing spondylitis. Each CDR3 protein is one row after TCRdb ran MiXCR on the 5' RACE reads. This table has about 42,000 distinct CDR3 sequences, 4% appearing once. The sequenced material came from blood, either unsorted or a sorted T cell fraction (not recorded which). The receptors here all came from a female donor with ankylosing spondylitis or in good health (not recorded which).

This clonotype was recorded many times. The J gene is TRBJ1-2, the V gene TRBV9; D is perhaps TRBD1 (6 bases). Germline CDR1 reads SGDLS; CDR2 reads YYNGEE. V lost 3 bases and J lost 6, with 6 bases in between. The CDR3 is 11 amino acids. In DNA form, the CDR3 reads TGTGCCAGCAGCGGGACAGATGGCTACACCTTC. This codes for CASSGTDGYTF.

This clonotype appeared many times. The V call is TRBV9, the J call TRBJ1-6; 8 nucleotides match TRBD1. The CDR3 loop spans 15 amino acids. Losses at the gene ends were 3 bases for V and 6 bases for J; bases not matched to a gene: 5. CDR1 is SGDLS and CDR2 is YYNGEE in the germline V gene. CDR3 nucleotides: TGTGCCAGCAGCGGTAAGACAGGGGTTAATTCACCCCTCCACTTT. It is translated as CASSGKTGVNSPLHF. Combining the CDR3 with reference TRBV9 and TRBJ1-6 gives the whole variable domain DSGVTQTPKHLITATGQRVTLRCSPRSGDLSVYWYQQSLDQGLQFLIQYYNGEERAKGNILERFSAQQFPDLHSELNLSSLELGDSALYFCASSGKTGVNSPLHFGNGTRLTVT.

Many counts were recorded for this clonotype. The chain recombines TRBV9 with TRBJ1-2, with 9 bases lining up with TRBD1. CDR1 is SGDLS and CDR2 is YYNGEE in the germline V gene. The CDR3 covers 14 residues. Trimming removed 3 bases from V and 6 bases from J; junction bases left unmatched: 6. For the CDR3, the DNA is TGTGCCAGCAGCGCCCAACGGACAGGGGATGGCTACACCTTC. Translation gives CASSAQRTGDGYTF. Based on the CDR3 plus reference TRBV9 and TRBJ1-2, the full variable domain is DSGVTQTPKHLITATGQRVTLRCSPRSGDLSVYWYQQSLDQGLQFLIQYYNGEERAKGNILERFSAQQFPDLHSELNLSSLELGDSALYFCASSAQRTGDGYTFGSGTRLTVV.

There are a few counts of this clonotype. V and J are TRBV9 and TRBJ1-1; no definite D call. Germline CDR1 SGDLS, CDR2 YYNGEE. Trimming removed 0 bases from V and 1 base from J, with 7 bases in between. The CDR3 runs 14 residues. As DNA, the CDR3 is TGTGCCAGCAGCGTAGACCCCTCGAACACTGAAGCTTTCTTT. Translation: CASSVDPSNTEAFF.

This clonotype was detected ten times or more. J is TRBJ2-7 and V is TRBV9, with a tentative D call TRBD1 (5 bases). The CDR3 contains 14 residues. The germline V gene has CDR1 SGDLS and CDR2 YYNGEE. The V end was cut by 0 bases, the J end by 6 bases, with 13 bases between. The CDR3 here is CASSVVPGIGEQYF. In DNA form, the CDR3 reads TGTGCCAGCAGCGTAGTTCCAGGGATTGGCGAGCAGTACTTC.

This clonotype was picked up many times. The chain recombines TRBV9 with TRBJ1-2; possible D gene TRBD1, 6 bases. Germline V gives CDR1 SGDLS, CDR2 YYNGEE. This CDR3 has 16 residues. V lost 0 bases and J 6 bases, leaving 18 bases between the germline ends. In nucleotides, the CDR3 is TGTGCCAGCAGCGTAGCCCTTGGGGCAGGGGAAGATGGCTACACCTTC. It encodes CASSVALGAGEDGYTF.

In its sample, this clonotype was seen many times. The chain employs TRBV9 and TRBJ1-2; 7 nucleotides agree with TRBD1. In germline, CDR1 is SGDLS, CDR2 YYNGEE. V gave up 0 bases and J gave up 4 bases; unmatched junction bases: 6. The CDR3 is 15 residues long. The CDR3 DNA sequence: TGTGCCAGCAGCGTAGCAGACAGGGTTGTCTATGGCTACACCTTC. This translates into CASSVADRVVYGYTF.

This clonotype occurred many times. This rearrangement joins TRBV9 to TRBJ2-3, with a tentative D call TRBD2 (6 bases). The CDR3 covers 16 residues. Trimming took 4 bases from V and 5 from J, leaving 20 bases between them. The germline V gene encodes CDR1 SGDLS and CDR2 YYNGEE. DNA of the CDR3: TGTGCCAGCAGCCCCGGCGGGGCGGAGGGTCAAGATACGCAGTATTTT. This sequence encodes CASSPGGAEGQDTQYF. Complete variable domain (other parts from reference TRBV9 and TRBJ2-3): DSGVTQTPKHLITATGQRVTLRCSPRSGDLSVYWYQQSLDQGLQFLIQYYNGEERAKGNILERFSAQQFPDLHSELNLSSLELGDSALYFCASSPGGAEGQDTQYFGPGTRLTVL.

The chain links TRBV9 to TRBJ2-7; D might be TRBD2 (6 bases). The CDR3 covers 16 residues. V was clipped by 0 bases and J by 0 bases, with 13 bases between them. The germline V gene encodes CDR1 SGDLS and CDR2 YYNGEE. The CDR3 is CASSVGVGGSSYEQYF. As DNA, the CDR3 is TGTGCCAGCAGCGTAGGGGTCGGGGGAAGCTCCTACGAGCAGTACTTC.

This clonotype was picked up many times. V gene TRBV9 combines with J gene TRBJ2-2, with D tentatively TRBD1 (5 bases). Germline CDR1 reads SGDLS; CDR2 reads YYNGEE. Trimming took 0 bases from V and 7 from J, leaving 13 bases between them. The CDR3 length is 15 residues. The CDR3 DNA reads TGTGCCAGCAGCGTAGAAGGCAGGGCAAGCGGGGAGCTGTTTTTT. Translating it yields CASSVEGRASGELFF.

This clonotype has a count of ten or more. V gene TRBV9 combines with J gene TRBJ2-3; 8 bases line up with TRBD1. Germline CDR1 SGDLS, CDR2 YYNGEE. This CDR3 comprises 17 residues. Trimming at V came to 4 bases and at J to 1 base, leaving 11 bases not matched to a gene. The CDR3 loop is CASSLRQGKVGTDTQYF. In DNA form, the CDR3 reads TGTGCCAGCAGCCTACGACAGGGGAAGGTAGGCACAGATACGCAGTATTTT.

This clonotype was seen many times. The rearrangement uses TRBV9 and TRBJ1-4, with TRBD1 identical over 7 bases. CDR1 SGDLS and CDR2 YYNGEE come from the germline V gene. The CDR3 runs to 16 residues. V shed 0 bases, J shed 8 bases, and the junction held 10 bases outside the gene matches. CDR3 nucleotide sequence: TGTGCCAGCAGCGTAGGCGGGGACAGCTTACACGAAAAACTGTTTTTT. Translation: CASSVGGDSLHEKLFF. Complete variable domain (other parts from reference TRBV9 and TRBJ1-4): DSGVTQTPKHLITATGQRVTLRCSPRSGDLSVYWYQQSLDQGLQFLIQYYNGEERAKGNILERFSAQQFPDLHSELNLSSLELGDSALYFCASSVGGDSLHEKLFFGSGTQLSVL.

At least ten counts were recorded for this clonotype. V and J are TRBV9 and TRBJ1-6, with a weak D call TRBD1 (6 bases). The CDR3 contains 14 residues. Deletions cut 3 bases from V and 7 bases from J, with 11 bases between. From germline, CDR1 is SGDLS and CDR2 YYNGEE. The CDR3 is CASSAGTPNSPLHF. The CDR3, as DNA: TGTGCCAGCAGCGCCGGGACACCGAATTCACCCCTCCACTTT.

This clonotype was detected ten times or more. The rearrangement uses TRBV9 and TRBJ2-5; possibly TRBD2 for D (6 bases). The CDR3 extends over 15 amino acids. The germline V gene encodes CDR1 SGDLS and CDR2 YYNGEE. The ends were cut back, 4 bases at V and 0 bases at J, with 13 bases in the middle. In DNA, the CDR3 is TGTGCCAGCAGCCCGCGGAGGGGAAACCAAGAGACCCAGTACTTC. Translated, it gives CASSPRRGNQETQYF.

This clonotype showed up many times. The V and J genes are TRBV9 and TRBJ1-6, with D uncertain. Trimming cost V 0 bases and J 0 bases, with 4 bases left between them. The CDR3 runs 15 residues. CDR1 and CDR2 (germline): SGDLS, YYNGEE. The DNA for the CDR3 is TGTGCCAGCAGCGTAGATAGCTCCTATAATTCACCCCTCCACTTT. This sequence encodes CASSVDSSYNSPLHF. The full variable domain, completed using reference TRBV9 and TRBJ1-6, is DSGVTQTPKHLITATGQRVTLRCSPRSGDLSVYWYQQSLDQGLQFLIQYYNGEERAKGNILERFSAQQFPDLHSELNLSSLELGDSALYFCASSVDSSYNSPLHFGNGTRLTVT.